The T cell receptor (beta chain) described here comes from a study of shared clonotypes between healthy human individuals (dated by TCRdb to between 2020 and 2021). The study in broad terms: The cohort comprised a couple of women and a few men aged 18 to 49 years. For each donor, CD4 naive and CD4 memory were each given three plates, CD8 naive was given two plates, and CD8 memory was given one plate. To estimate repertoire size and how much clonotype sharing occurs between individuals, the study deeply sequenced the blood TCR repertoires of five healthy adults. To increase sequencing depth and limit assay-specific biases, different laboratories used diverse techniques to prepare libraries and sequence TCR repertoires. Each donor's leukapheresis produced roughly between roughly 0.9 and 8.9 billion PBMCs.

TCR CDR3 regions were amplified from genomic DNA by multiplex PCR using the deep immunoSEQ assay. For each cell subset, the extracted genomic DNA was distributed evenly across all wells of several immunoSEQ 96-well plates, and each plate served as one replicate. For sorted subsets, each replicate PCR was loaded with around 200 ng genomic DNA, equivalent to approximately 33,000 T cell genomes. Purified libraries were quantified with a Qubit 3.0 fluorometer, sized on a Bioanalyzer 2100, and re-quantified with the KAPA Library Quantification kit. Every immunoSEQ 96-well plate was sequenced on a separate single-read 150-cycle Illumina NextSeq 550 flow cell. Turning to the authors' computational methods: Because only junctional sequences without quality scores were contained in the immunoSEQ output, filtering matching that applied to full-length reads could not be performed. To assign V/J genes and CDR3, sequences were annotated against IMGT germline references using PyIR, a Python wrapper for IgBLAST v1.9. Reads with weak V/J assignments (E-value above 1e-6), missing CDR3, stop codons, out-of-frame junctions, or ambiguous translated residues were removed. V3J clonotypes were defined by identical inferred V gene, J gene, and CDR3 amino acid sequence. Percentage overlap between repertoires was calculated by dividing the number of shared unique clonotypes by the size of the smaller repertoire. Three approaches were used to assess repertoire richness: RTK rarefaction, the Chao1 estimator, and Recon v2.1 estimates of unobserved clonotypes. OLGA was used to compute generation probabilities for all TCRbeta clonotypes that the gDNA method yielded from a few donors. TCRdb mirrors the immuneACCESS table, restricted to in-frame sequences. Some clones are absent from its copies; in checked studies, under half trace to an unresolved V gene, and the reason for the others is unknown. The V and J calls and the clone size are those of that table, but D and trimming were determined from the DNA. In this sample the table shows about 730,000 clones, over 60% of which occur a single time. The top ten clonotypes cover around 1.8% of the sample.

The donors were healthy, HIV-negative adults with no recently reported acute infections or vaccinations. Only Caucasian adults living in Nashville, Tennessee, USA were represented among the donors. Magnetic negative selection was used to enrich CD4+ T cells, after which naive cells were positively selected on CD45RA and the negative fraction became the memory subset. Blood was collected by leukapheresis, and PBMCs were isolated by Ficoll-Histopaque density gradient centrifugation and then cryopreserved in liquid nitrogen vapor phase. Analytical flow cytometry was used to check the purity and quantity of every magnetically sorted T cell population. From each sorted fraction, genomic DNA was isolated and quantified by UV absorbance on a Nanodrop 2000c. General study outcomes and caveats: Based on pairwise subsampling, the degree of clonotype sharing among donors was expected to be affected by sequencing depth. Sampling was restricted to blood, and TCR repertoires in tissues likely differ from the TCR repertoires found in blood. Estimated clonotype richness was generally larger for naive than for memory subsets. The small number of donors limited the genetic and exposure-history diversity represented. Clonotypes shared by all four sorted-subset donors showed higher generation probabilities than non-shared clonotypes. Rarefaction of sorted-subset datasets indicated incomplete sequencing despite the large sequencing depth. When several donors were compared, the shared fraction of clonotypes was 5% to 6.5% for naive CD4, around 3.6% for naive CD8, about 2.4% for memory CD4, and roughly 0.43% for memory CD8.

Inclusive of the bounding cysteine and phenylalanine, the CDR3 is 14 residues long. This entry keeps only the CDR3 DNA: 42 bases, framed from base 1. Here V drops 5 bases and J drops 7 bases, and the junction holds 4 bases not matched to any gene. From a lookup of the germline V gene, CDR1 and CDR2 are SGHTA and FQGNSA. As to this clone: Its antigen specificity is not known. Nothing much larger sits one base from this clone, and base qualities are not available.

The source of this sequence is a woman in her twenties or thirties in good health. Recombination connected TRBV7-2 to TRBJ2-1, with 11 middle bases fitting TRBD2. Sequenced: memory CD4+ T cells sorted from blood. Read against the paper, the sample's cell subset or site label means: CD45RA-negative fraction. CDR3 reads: CASSPTSGVNEQFF. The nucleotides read TGTGCCAGCAGCCCGACTAGCGGGGTTAATGAGCAGTTCTTC.